These T cell receptor beta chains were read from a single sample in a study of PD-L1 blockade in urothelial cancer. Generated by immunoSEQ multiplex PCR, the TCRdb table keeps only in-frame clones and is missing some. The sample has around 86,000 clones, roughly 80% seen once; the top ten hold less than 8.5%. The sample here was PBMCs, taken around atezolizumab (anti-PD-L1) treatment. The receptors derive from a middle-aged man with urothelial cancer. Each CDR3 is given with its conserved first and last residue. Each record gives: D gene, V gene, J gene, clone size, CDR3 DNA, CDR3 protein. A D gene is named only where the DNA matches it firmly. Expanded clones are given a class, and other clones once, few, many or no size at all.

TRBD2,TRBV28,TRBJ2-7,few,TGTGCCAGCAGTTACGAAATGACTAGCGGGACTGACTACGAGCAGTACTTC,CASSYEMTSGTDYEQYF
NA,TRBV6-6,TRBJ1-1,NA,TGTGCCAGCAGTTACGAACGGGGCACTGAAGCTTTCTTT,CASSYERGTEAFF
TRBD1,TRBV11-2,TRBJ2-5,NA,TGTGCCAGCAGCTCTCTCGACAGGGTGGGGGAGACCCAGTACTTC,CASSSLDRVGETQYF
TRBD1,TRBV2,TRBJ1-5,few,TGTGCCAGCCGGACAGGGACCAATCAGCCCCAGCATTTT,CASRTGTNQPQHF
NA,TRBV2,TRBJ2-2,once,TGTGCCAGCCGGGGAAATTCGAACACCGGGGAGCTGTTTTTT,CASRGNSNTGELFF
NA,TRBV27,TRBJ2-1,NA,TGTGCCAGCAGTTTGGCTAGCGTGTACAATGAGCAGTTCTTC,CASSLASVYNEQFF
NA,TRBV4-1,TRBJ1-2,NA,TGCGCCAGCAGCCTCAAAGGTACAGGAAGAGTAAACTATGGCTACACCTTC,CASSLKGTGRVNYGYTF
NA,TRBV9,TRBJ2-7,NA,TGTGCCAGCGGACATGATACCTACGAGCAGTACTTC,CASGHDTYEQYF
NA,TRBV7-2,TRBJ2-5,NA,TGTGCCAGCAGCTCAATACAGCAAGAGACCCAGTACTTC,CASSSIQQETQYF
TRBD1,TRBV19,TRBJ1-2,NA,TGTGCCAGTAGTTCCGACAGGGTCTATGGCTACACCTTC,CASSSDRVYGYTF
TRBD2,TRBV7-3,TRBJ2-2,NA,TGTGCCAGCAGCTGGGGACTAGGAACCGGGGAGCTGTTTTTT,CASSWGLGTGELFF
TRBD1,TRBV6-4,TRBJ1-1,NA,TGTGCCAGCAGTGAATCAGGGACAGGGGGCACTGAAGCTTTCTTT,CASSESGTGGTEAFF
TRBD2,TRBV10-2,TRBJ2-2,NA,TGCGCCAGCAGCCCCGGGAGGGGTTACACCGGGGAGCTGTTTTTT,CASSPGRGYTGELFF
TRBD1,TRBV28,TRBJ1-5,NA,TGTGCCAGCAGTTCCCAGGGGGCCAGCAATCAGCCCCAGCATTTT,CASSSQGASNQPQHF
NA,TRBV5-6,TRBJ2-1,NA,TGTGCCAGCAGTTACGAACAGGCGGCTCGCGAGCAGTTCTTC,CASSYEQAAREQFF
TRBD1,TRBV18,TRBJ2-7,NA,TGTGCCAGCTCACCCTCTAGGGACAGGGAATACGAGCAGTACTTC,CASSPSRDREYEQYF
NA,TRBV7-2,TRBJ2-7,NA,TGTGCCAGCAGCCCCCAGCGGTACTCCTACGAGCAGTACTTC,CASSPQRYSYEQYF
TRBD2,TRBV7-8,TRBJ2-5,NA,TGTGCCAGCAGCTTTATAACTAGCGGGAGCCGGGGGATACAAGAGACCCAGTACTTC,CASSFITSGSRGIQETQYF
NA,TRBV6-1,TRBJ1-1,NA,TGTGCCGTCGGCACTGAAGCTTTCTTT,CAVGTEAFF
NA,TRBV5-1,TRBJ1-1,NA,TGCGCCAGCAGACCTGGCGACAGGAACACTGAAGCTTTCTTT,CASRPGDRNTEAFF
TRBD1,TRBV9,TRBJ2-7,NA,TGTGCCAGCAGCGTTTCTGGGACAGCCTACGAGCAGTACTTC,CASSVSGTAYEQYF
NA,TRBV7-6,TRBJ1-1,NA,TGTGCCAGCAGCTTAGCCATGAACACTGAAGCTTTCTTT,CASSLAMNTEAFF